This entry lists 3 T cell receptor beta chains sequenced from one sample in a study of T cells in Graves' hyperthyroidism and ophthalmopathy. Amplification of TCR beta CDR3 regions used RNA as the template. With the HTBI primer set, the TCR CDR3 went through a first round of RT-PCR. TCRdb re-analysed the multiplex PCR reads in MiXCR, keeping a single row per CDR3 protein. The sample records around 620,000 distinct CDR3 sequences, over 12% being singletons. Sequencing was done on a sample of blood. These receptors were obtained from a woman aged 18-29 years with Graves' ophthalmopathy.

This clonotype appeared many times. The chain combines TRBV2 with TRBJ2-1; a possible D gene is TRBD1 (6 bases). Trimming pared 9 bases from V and 10 bases from J, leaving 28 bases between. The CDR3 has 16 residues. Germline lookup yields CDR1 SNHLY and CDR2 FYNNEI. Written as DNA, the CDR3 is TGTGCCAGTGGATTCCGCCAGAGGGGGTGGGTTAAGGAGCAGTTCTTC. This encodes CASGFRQRGWVKEQFF. Full variable domain (rest looked up from reference TRBV2 and TRBJ2-1): EPEVTQTPSHQVTQMGQEVILRCVPISNHLYFYWYRQILGQKVEFLVSFYNNEISEKSEIFDDQFSVERPDGSNFTLKIRSTKLEDSAMYFCASGFRQRGWVKEQFFGPGTRLTVL.

This clonotype was seen at least ten times. The chain is built from TRBV6-1 and TRBJ2-1, with D perhaps given as TRBD1 or TRBD2 (5 bases each). This CDR3 is 15 amino acids long. V lost 5 bases and J lost 0, with 11 bases in between. CDR1 is MNHNS and CDR2 is SASEGT in the germline V gene. The CDR3 nucleotides are TGTGCCAGCAGTCGGGACCCGGGCTCCTACAATGAGCAGTTCTTC. This codes for CASSRDPGSYNEQFF.

This clonotype was seen ten or more times. This chain uses TRBV5-1 with TRBJ2-2, with no clear D. Germline lookup yields CDR1 SGHRS and CDR2 YFSETQ. Trimming stripped 0 bases from V and 2 bases from J, with 14 bases between. There are 17 residues in the CDR3. CDR3: CASSLASRAGNTGELFF. CDR3 DNA: TGCGCCAGCAGCTTGGCTTCCCGGGCAGGAAACACCGGGGAGCTGTTTTTT.